Each of the 14 T cell receptor beta chains below was sequenced from the same sample in a study of control samples from healthy donors and cancer patients. Method: immunoSEQ multiplex PCR; TCRdb's copy keeps in-frame clones and lacks some. The data show 24,000 or so clones, more than 80% seen once. Sequencing was done on a sample of PBMCs. The origin of the receptors is a man aged 60 to 75 with head and neck cancer.

This clone was detected once. The V and J genes are TRBV7-8 and TRBJ1-5; 8 nucleotides align to TRBD1. V lost 1 base, J lost 5 bases, and 7 bases stayed unmatched. Germline CDR1 is SGHVS and CDR2 is FQNEAQ. The length of the CDR3 is 16 residues. Here the CDR3 reads CASSLVRDRPDQPQHF. Here the CDR3 DNA reads TGTGCCAGCAGCTTAGTGCGGGACAGGCCGGATCAGCCCCAGCATTTT.

This chain connects TRBV13 to TRBJ2-3; perhaps TRBD2 as D (6 bases). This CDR3 is built from 16 residues. CDR1 PRHDT and CDR2 FYEKMQ come from the germline V gene (reference sequence). The V end lost 3 bases, the J end lost 1 base, and 14 bases lay between the germline ends. CDR3 nucleotides: TGTGCCAGCAGCTTCATGACGGGAGAGGGCACAGATACGCAGTATTTT. Protein product: CASSFMTGEGTDTQYF. Drawing the rest from reference TRBV13 and TRBJ2-3, the complete variable domain is AAGVIQSPRHLIKEKRETATLKCYPIPRHDTVYWYQQGPGQDPQFLISFYEKMQSDKGSIPDRFSAQQFSDYHSELNMSSLELGDSALYFCASSFMTGEGTDTQYFGPGTRLTVL.

The chain joins TRBV7-3 to TRBJ2-1, with 13 positions matching TRBD2. Germline CDR1 and CDR2: SGHTA and FQGTGA. V lost 5 bases and J lost 7; bases outside the gene matches: 5. CDR3 length: 15 residues. The chain's CDR3 is CASSQTSGRVNEQFF. Written as DNA, the CDR3 is TGTGCCAGCAGCCAAACTAGCGGGAGGGTTAATGAGCAGTTCTTC.

The chain uses TRBV6-5 and TRBJ2-5; tentative D call: TRBD2 (6 bases). The V and J ends lost 10 bases and 2 bases respectively, with 14 bases between them. CDR3 length: 13 amino acids. Germline CDR1 and CDR2: MNHEY and SVGAGI. CDR3 DNA sequence: TGTGCCACCCAGGAGGGGCAGCAAGAGACCCAGTACTTC. Translated, it gives CATQEGQQETQYF.

This sequence joins TRBV7-9 and TRBJ1-4; TRBD1 aligns across 9 bases. The CDR3 is 15 amino acids. Germline CDR1 and CDR2: SEHNR and FQNEAQ (reference sequence). The V segment lost 2 bases and the J segment 5 bases; nucleotides outside the gene matches: 3. The CDR3 bases are TGTGCCAGCAGCTTAAGTGGGACAGGGAATGAAAAACTGTTTTTT. It is translated as CASSLSGTGNEKLFF. Full variable domain (outside the CDR3, taken from reference TRBV7-9 and TRBJ1-4): DTGVSQNPRHKITKRGQNVTFRCDPISEHNRLYWYRQTLGQGPEFLTYFQNEAQLEKSRLLSDRFSAERPKGSFSTLEIQRTEQGDSAMYLCASSLSGTGNEKLFFGSGTQLSVL.

The sample holds one count of this clone. The rearrangement joins TRBV10-3 to TRBJ2-7, with 8 bases matching TRBD1. The CDR3 length is 14 residues. V shed 5 bases, J shed 2 bases, and the junction held 5 bases outside the gene matches. CDR1 is ENHRY and CDR2 is SYGVKD in the germline V gene. The CDR3 DNA is TGTGCCATCAGTCGGACAGGGCCCACCTACGAGCAGTACTTC. Translating it yields CAISRTGPTYEQYF.

The V gene is TRBV2, the J gene TRBJ1-1; 8 bases line up with TRBD1. CDR3 size: 14 residues. Germline V gene data show CDR1 as SNHLY and CDR2 as FYNNEI. Losses at the gene ends were 8 bases for V and 4 bases for J; bases not matched to a gene: 9. CDR3 sequence: CASGAGGASTEAFF. CDR3 nucleotides: TGTGCCAGCGGCGCAGGGGGCGCGAGCACTGAAGCTTTCTTT.

V usage is TRBV7-9 and J usage is TRBJ2-1; no clear D. CDR3 length: 12 residues. The V gene's germline CDR1 is SEHNR and CDR2 FQNEAQ (reference sequence). V was trimmed by 5 bases and J by 9 bases, leaving 11 bases between them. The CDR3 sequence: CASSPQSSEQFF. For the CDR3, the DNA is TGTGCCAGCAGCCCCCAGAGTTCTGAGCAGTTCTTC.

CDR3 coding DNA: TGTGCCAGCAGCGTAGGTCCCGGGGCGGTGCAGTACTTC. Translation gives CASSVGPGAVQYF. The rearrangement joins TRBV9 to TRBJ2-7; the D gene could be TRBD1 or TRBD2 (5 bases each). The length of the CDR3 is 13 residues. V was trimmed by 0 bases and J by 9 bases, leaving 13 bases between them. Germline-derived CDR1 and CDR2 are SGDLS and YYNGEE.

This chain joins TRBV5-1 and TRBJ1-1, with a tentative D call TRBD1 (5 bases). V was shortened by 2 bases and J by 3 bases, with 11 bases between the two germline ends. The germline CDR1 and CDR2 sequences are SGHRS and YFSETQ. The CDR3 is 14 residues long. DNA for the CDR3: TGCGCCAGCAGCTTTCATCCGGGGGACACTGAAGCTTTCTTT. This sequence encodes CASSFHPGDTEAFF.

The chain has TRBV27 and TRBJ1-6; D is uncertain. CDR1 MNHEY and CDR2 SMNVEV come from the germline V gene (reference sequence). Trimming cost V 3 bases and J 10 bases, with 10 bases left between them. This CDR3 has 13 amino acids. The CDR3 sequence is CASSFGVGSPLHF. CDR3 bases: TGTGCCAGCAGTTTTGGGGTGGGCTCACCCCTCCACTTT.

The chain is built from TRBV7-9 and TRBJ1-1, with TRBD1 identical over 9 bases. The CDR3 consists of 17 residues. Germline values: CDR1 SEHNR, CDR2 FQNEAQ (reference sequence). J was trimmed by 4 bases and V by 2 bases; bases with no gene match: 11. The CDR3 DNA reads as TGTGCCAGCAGCTTATCCTGGACAGGGGCGATGGGCACTGAAGCTTTCTTT. Its translation: CASSLSWTGAMGTEAFF.

This chain joins TRBV6-5 and TRBJ2-1, with TRBD2 matching over 12 bases. After removal of 6 bases from V and 4 bases from J, the junction contained 4 bases not matched to a gene. From germline, CDR1 is MNHEY and CDR2 SVGAGI. The CDR3 runs to 15 residues. For the CDR3, the DNA is TGTGCCAGCAGGGGGGGACTAGCGGGTTACAATGAGCAGTTCTTC. Protein product: CASRGGLAGYNEQFF.

This clone has a handful of counts. This chain joins TRBV28 and TRBJ1-2; 9 bases align to TRBD1. The CDR3 is 14 amino acids. Per the germline V gene, CDR1 is MDHEN and CDR2 is SYDVKM. The V gene end was trimmed by 6 bases and the J gene end by 6 bases; junction bases not matched to a gene: 8. CDR3 residues: CASSRGQGRDGYTF. CDR3 nucleotides: TGTGCCAGCAGCCGGGGACAGGGAAGGGATGGCTACACCTTC.